A selection of T cell receptor beta chains follows, all from one sample in a study of tumour-infiltrating T cells in Burkitt lymphoma. Here immunoSEQ multiplex PCR was the method, and the copy in TCRdb shows in-frame clones only, minus some. Of roughly 13,000 clones listed, roughly 80% are singletons. The sequenced sample consisted of tumor tissue. Receptor source: a human donor with diffuse large B-cell lymphoma. CDR3s include the opening cysteine and the closing phenylalanine or tryptophan. Fields, in order: clone size, J gene, V gene, D gene, CDR3 protein, CDR3 DNA. D genes are given only for firm matches. A row's size may be missing; if present it is once, few, many or a size class.

>-|TRBJ2-6|TRBV5-1|-
CASSLDGAGANVLTF
TGCGCCAGCAGCTTGGACGGGGCTGGGGCCAACGTCCTGACTTTC
>-|TRBJ1-3|TRBV19|-
CASRQPAGNTIYF
TGTGCCAGTAGACAGCCGGCGGGAAACACCATATATTTT
>once|TRBJ1-2|TRBV25-1|-
CASSDWSGASYGYTF
TGTGCCAGCAGTGATTGGTCGGGGGCTAGCTATGGCTACACCTTC
>-|TRBJ2-7|TRBV10-3|TRBD1
CAATGVGQGNEQYF
TGTGCCGCGACCGGGGTGGGACAGGGGAACGAGCAGTACTTC
>few|TRBJ2-7|TRBV6-6|-
CASSYQGEQYF
TGTGCCAGCAGCTACCAAGGAGAGCAGTACTTC
>few|TRBJ2-1|TRBV6-5|-
CASSYTRSENEQFF
TGTGCCAGCAGTTACACCCGCTCCGAAAATGAGCAGTTCTTC
>-|TRBJ1-3|TRBV28|-
CASSRGTPRSGNTIYF
TGTGCCAGCAGTAGAGGGACCCCACGGAGCGGAAACACCATATATTTT
>-|TRBJ2-7|TRBV4-2|TRBD2
CASSQENSGSPYEQYF
TGTGCCAGCAGCCAAGAAAACAGCGGGAGTCCCTACGAGCAGTACTTC
>-|TRBJ2-7|TRBV7-9|-
CASSLASATAPHEQYF
TGTGCCAGCAGCTTAGCTAGCGCCACGGCCCCTCACGAGCAGTACTTC
>-|TRBJ2-3|TRBV5-1|-
CASSLEPSTDTQYF
TGCGCCAGCAGCTTGGAGCCGAGCACAGATACGCAGTATTTT
>-|TRBJ1-5|TRBV10-3|-
CAISESSKLNSNQPQHF
TGTGCCATCAGTGAGTCGAGTAAGCTCAATAGCAATCAGCCCCAGCATTTT
>-|TRBJ1-2|TRBV10-3|-
CAISGDGGINYGYTF
TGTGCCATCAGTGGGGACGGGGGGATCAACTATGGCTACACCTTC
>-|TRBJ1-3|TRBV5-6|TRBD1
CASSLAVGTGFGNTIYF
TGTGCCAGCAGCTTGGCCGTCGGGACAGGGTTTGGAAACACCATATATTTT
>-|TRBJ1-3|TRBV2|-
CASTELTGNTIYF
TGTGCCAGCACCGAATTGACAGGAAACACCATATATTTT
>-|TRBJ1-4|TRBV28|-
CASSSTAPTNEKLFF
TGTGCCAGCAGTTCTACAGCTCCAACTAATGAAAAACTGTTTTTT
>-|TRBJ2-7|TRBV28|-
CASSFGLGSYEQYF
TGTGCCAGCAGTTTTGGTCTGGGCTCCTACGAGCAGTACTTC
>-|TRBJ2-2|TRBV5-4|-
CASSRNTGELFF
TGTGCCAGCAGTCGTAACACCGGGGAGCTGTTTTTT
>-|TRBJ2-7|TRBV14|TRBD1
CASSQEIGFGTDYEQYF
TGTGCCAGCAGCCAGGAGATCGGGTTCGGGACAGACTACGAGCAGTACTTC
>-|TRBJ2-7|TRBV5-4|TRBD1
CASSHNAGTDTYEQYF
TGTGCCAGCAGCCACAATGCCGGGACAGACACCTACGAGCAGTACTTC
>few|TRBJ2-1|TRBV23-1|TRBD2
CASSQPGTSGPSSYNEQFF
TGCGCCAGCAGTCAACCCGGGACTAGCGGGCCGAGCTCCTACAATGAGCAGTTCTTC
>medium-sized|TRBJ1-5|TRBV19|-
CASSIVYEKYQPQHF
TGTGCCAGTAGTATAGTATACGAGAAGTATCAGCCCCAGCATTTT
>-|TRBJ1-1|TRBV6-5|-
CASSYSGDGAFF
TGTGCCAGCAGTTACTCGGGGGATGGCGCTTTCTTT
>-|TRBJ1-4|TRBV27|TRBD1
CASSFKFEGAREKLFF
TGTGCCAGCAGTTTCAAGTTCGAGGGGGCAAGGGAAAAACTGTTTTTT
>-|TRBJ1-2|TRBV28|-
CASRPFRGRPFNYGYTF
TGTGCCAGCAGGCCTTTTAGGGGACGTCCCTTCAACTATGGCTACACCTTC
>-|TRBJ2-3|TRBV19|-
CASSILRQSNQPQYF
TGTGCCAGTAGTATTCTCCGACAGAGCAATCAGCCCCAGTATTTT
>-|TRBJ2-1|TRBV7-8|-
CASSLARAGNEQFF
TGTGCCAGCAGCTTAGCGCGGGCCGGCAATGAGCAGTTCTTC
>-|TRBJ1-2|TRBV7-9|TRBD1
CASSLATGQGVGYTF
TGTGCCAGCAGCTTAGCCACGGGACAGGGGGTTGGCTACACCTTC
>few|TRBJ2-1|TRBV19|TRBD1
CASSITGGNEQFF
TGTGCCAGTAGTATAACAGGGGGAAATGAGCAGTTCTTC
>-|TRBJ1-3|TRBV12-5|TRBD1
CASGQTGGGNTIYF
TGTGCTAGTGGCCAGACAGGGGGTGGAAACACCATATATTTT